This T cell receptor (beta chain) was captured by sequencing in a study of T cell responses to AZD1222 COVID-19 vaccine. The study's findings and limits: Donors were mostly white British, more females; clonal diversity possibly underestimated. The number of AZD1222 recipients seropositive at baseline was only five or six.

The CDR3 is 14 amino acids. V lost 6 bases and J lost 2, with 11 bases in between. CDR1 is SNHLY, CDR2 FYNNEI, per germline. This clone appeared a few times. Its antigen is currently unknown. This table comes from immunoSEQ multiplex PCR, and its TCRdb copy is limited to in-frame clones, with some not included. The profile shows 90,000 to 150,000 clones, more than 75% of them singletons. This clonotype originated in an adult in good health. The chain uses TRBV2 and TRBJ1-5; D not certain. The specimen comprised peripheral blood, sampled on day 0 of AZD1222 vaccination. CDR3 protein: CASRGDWGNQPQHF. The DNA of the CDR3 is TGTGCCAGCAGGGGTGATTGGGGCAATCAGCCCCAGCATTTT.